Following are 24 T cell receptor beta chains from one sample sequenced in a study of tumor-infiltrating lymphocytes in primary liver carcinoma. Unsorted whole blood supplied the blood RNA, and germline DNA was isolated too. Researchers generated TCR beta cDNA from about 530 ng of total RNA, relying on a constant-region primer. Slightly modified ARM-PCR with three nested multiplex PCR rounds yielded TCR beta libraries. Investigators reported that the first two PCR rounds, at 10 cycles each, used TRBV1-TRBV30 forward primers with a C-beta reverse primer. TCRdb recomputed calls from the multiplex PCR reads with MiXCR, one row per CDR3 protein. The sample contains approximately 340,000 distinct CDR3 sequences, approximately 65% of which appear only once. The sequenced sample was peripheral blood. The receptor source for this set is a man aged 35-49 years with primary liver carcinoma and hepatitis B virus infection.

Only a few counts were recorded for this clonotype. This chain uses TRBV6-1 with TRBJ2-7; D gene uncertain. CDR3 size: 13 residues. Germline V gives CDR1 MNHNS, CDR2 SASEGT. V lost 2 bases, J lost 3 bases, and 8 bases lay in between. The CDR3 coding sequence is TGTGCCAGCAGTGAATGGGTTTTCTACGAGCAGTACTTC. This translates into CASSEWVFYEQYF.

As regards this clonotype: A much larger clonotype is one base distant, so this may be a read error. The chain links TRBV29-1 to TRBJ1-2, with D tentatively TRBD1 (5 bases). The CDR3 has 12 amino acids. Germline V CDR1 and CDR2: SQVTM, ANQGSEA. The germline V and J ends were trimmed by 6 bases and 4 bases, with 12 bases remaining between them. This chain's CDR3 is CSVDNDGYGYTF. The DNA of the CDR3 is TGCAGCGTGGACAACGACGGCTATGGCTACACCTTC. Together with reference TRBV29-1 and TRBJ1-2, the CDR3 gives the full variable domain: SAVISQKPSRDICQRGTSLTIQCQVDSQVTMMFWYRQQPGQSLTLIATANQGSEATYESGFVIDKFPISRPNLTFSTLTVSNMSPEDSSIYLCSVDNDGYGYTFGSGTRLTVV.

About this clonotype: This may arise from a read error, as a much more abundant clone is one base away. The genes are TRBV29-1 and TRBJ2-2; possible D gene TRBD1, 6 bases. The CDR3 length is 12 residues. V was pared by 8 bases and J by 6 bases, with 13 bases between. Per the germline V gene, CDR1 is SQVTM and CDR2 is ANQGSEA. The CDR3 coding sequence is TGCAGCATTTGGGGGCGGGCCGGGGAGCTGTTTTTT. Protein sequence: CSIWGRAGELFF.

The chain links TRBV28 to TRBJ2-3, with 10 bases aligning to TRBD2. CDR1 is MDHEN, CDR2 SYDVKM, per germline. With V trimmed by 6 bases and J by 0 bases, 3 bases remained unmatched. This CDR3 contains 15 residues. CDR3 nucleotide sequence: TGTGCCAGCAGCCTAGCGGGAGCCAGCACAGATACGCAGTATTTT. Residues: CASSLAGASTDTQYF.

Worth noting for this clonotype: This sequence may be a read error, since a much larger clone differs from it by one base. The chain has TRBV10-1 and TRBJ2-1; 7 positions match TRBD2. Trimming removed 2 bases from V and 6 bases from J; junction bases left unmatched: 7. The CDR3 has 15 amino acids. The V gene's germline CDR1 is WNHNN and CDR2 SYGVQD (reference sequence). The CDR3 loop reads CASSEVPAGTNEQFF. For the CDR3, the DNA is TGCGCCAGCAGTGAGGTACCAGCGGGAACCAATGAGCAGTTCTTC.

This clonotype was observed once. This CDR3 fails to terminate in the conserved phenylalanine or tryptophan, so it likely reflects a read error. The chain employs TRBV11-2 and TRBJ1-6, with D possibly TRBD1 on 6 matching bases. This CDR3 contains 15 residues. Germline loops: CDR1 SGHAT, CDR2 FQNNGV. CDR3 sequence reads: CVSSFGAGANSPLHS. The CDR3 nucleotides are TGTGTCAGCAGCTTCGGCGCAGGGGCCAATTCACCCCTCCACTCT.

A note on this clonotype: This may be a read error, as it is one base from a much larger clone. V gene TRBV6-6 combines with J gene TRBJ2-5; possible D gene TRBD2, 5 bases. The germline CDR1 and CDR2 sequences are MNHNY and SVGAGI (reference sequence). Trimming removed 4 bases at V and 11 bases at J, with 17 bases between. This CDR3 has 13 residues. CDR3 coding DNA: TGTGCCAGCAGTTCTCGGACTCAGAATGAGCAGTACTTC. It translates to CASSSRTQNEQYF.

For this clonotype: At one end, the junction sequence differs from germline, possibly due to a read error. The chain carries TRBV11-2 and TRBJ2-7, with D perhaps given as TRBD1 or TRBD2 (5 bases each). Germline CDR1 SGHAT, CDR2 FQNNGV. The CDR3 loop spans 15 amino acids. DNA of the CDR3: TGTGCCAGCGGCACGGAGAGGGGATCCCCCTACGAGCGGTACTTC. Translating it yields CASGTERGSPYERYF.

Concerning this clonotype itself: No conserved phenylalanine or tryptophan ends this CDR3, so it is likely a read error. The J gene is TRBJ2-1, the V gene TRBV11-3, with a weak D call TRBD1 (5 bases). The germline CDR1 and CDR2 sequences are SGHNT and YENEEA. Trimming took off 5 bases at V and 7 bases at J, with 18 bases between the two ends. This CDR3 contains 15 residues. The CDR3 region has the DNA TGTGCCAGCAGCCGTGGACAAGCATGGTCAAATGAGCAGTTCATC. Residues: CASSRGQAWSNEQFI.

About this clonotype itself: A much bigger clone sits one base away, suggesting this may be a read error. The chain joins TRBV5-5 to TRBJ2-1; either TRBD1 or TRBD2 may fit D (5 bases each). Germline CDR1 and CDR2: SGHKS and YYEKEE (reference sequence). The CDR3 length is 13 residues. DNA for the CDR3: TGTGCCAGCAGCTTGCCTCGGCCCCAAGGGGAGCTCTTC. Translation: CASSLPRPQGELF.

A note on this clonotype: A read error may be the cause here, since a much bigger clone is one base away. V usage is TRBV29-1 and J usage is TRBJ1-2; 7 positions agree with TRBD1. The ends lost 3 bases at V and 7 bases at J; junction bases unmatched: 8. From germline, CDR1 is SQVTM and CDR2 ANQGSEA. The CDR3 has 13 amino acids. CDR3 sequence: CSVETRGLVGYTF. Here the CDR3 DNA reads TGCAGCGTTGAGACCAGGGGGTTAGTTGGCTACACCTTC.

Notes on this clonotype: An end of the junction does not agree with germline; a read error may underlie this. CDR3 nucleotides: TGTGTCAGCGGCCCGAGGGGGGGGCATTGTAATTCACCCCTCCACTTT. Translated: CVSGPRGGHCNSPLHF. The chain joins TRBV11-2 to TRBJ1-6; D may be TRBD1 (6 bases). This CDR3 is 16 amino acids long. Germline V lookup: CDR1 SGHAT, CDR2 FQNNGV.

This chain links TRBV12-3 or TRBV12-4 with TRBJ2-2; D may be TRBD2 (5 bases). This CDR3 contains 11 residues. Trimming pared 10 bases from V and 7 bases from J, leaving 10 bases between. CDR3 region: CANLGVGELFF. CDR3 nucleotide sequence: TGTGCCAACCTGGGAGTCGGGGAGCTGTTTTTT.

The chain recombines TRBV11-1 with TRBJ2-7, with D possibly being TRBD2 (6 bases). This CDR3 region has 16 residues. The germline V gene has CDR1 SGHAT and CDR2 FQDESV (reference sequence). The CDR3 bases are TGTGTCGACAGCTTAACAGCCGGGAGATCAACGGGCGAGCAGTACTTC. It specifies CVDSLTAGRSTGEQYF.

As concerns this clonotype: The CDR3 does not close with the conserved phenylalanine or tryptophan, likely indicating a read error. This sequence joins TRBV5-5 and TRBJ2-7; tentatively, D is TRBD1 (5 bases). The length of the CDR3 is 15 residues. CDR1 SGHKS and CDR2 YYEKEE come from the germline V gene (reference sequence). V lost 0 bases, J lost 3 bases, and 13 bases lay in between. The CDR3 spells CASSLAGSEIYEQYS. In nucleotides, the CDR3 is TGTGCCAGCAGCTTGGCAGGGTCCGAAATCTACGAGCAGTACTCC.

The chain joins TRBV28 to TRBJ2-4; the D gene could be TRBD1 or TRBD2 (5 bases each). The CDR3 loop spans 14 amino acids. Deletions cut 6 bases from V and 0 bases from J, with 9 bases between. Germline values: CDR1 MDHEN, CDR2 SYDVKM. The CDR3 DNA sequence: TGTGCCAGCAGACCCGGGACAGCCAAAAACATTCAGTACTTC. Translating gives CASRPGTAKNIQYF.

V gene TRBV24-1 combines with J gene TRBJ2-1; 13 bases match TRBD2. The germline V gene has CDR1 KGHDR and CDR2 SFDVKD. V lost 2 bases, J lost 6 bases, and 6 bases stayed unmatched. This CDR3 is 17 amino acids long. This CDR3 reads CATSDSLAGGPPNEQFF. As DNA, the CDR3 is TGTGCCACCAGTGATTCACTAGCGGGAGGGCCCCCCAATGAGCAGTTCTTC.

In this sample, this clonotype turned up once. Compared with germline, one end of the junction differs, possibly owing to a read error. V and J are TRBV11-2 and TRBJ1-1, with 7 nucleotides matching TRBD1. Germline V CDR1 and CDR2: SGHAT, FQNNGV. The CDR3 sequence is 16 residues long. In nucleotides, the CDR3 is TGTGCCTGCAGCTTAGCCAGGGACAGATTGAACACTGAAGCTTTCTTT. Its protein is CACSLARDRLNTEAFF.

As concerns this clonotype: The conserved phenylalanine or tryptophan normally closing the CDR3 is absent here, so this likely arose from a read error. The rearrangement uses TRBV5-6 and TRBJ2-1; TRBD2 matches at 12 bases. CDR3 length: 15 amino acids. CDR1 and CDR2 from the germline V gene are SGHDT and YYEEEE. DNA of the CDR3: TGTGCCAGCAGCCTACTAGCGGGAGGACACAACGAGCAGTTCCTC. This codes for CASSLLAGGHNEQFL.

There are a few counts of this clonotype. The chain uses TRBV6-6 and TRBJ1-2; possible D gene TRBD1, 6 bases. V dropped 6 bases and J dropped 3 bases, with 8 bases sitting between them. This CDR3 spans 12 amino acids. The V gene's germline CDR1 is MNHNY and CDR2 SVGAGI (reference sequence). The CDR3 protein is CASSRTDYGYTF. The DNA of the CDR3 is TGTGCCAGCAGCCGGACAGACTATGGCTACACCTTC.

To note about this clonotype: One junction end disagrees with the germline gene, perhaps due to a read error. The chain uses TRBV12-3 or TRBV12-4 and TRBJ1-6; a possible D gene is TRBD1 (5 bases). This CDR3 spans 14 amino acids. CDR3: CASCLVGDSSPLHF. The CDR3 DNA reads TGTGCCAGCTGTTTAGTAGGGGATAGTTCACCCCTCCACTTT.

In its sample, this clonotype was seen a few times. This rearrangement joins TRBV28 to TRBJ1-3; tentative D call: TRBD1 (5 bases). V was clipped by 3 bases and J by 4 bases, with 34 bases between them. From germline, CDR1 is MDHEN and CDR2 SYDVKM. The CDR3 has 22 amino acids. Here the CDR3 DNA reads TGTGCCAGCAGTTTCCGGGAAGTTCCCAGACCTGGATACGACCGGGGCGGAAACACCATATATTTT. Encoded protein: CASSFREVPRPGYDRGGNTIYF.

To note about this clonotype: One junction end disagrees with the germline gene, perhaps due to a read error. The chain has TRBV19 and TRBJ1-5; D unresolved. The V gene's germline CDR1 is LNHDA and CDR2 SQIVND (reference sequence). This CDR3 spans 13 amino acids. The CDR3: CASSPVNNRPQHF. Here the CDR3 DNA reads TGTGCCAGTAGCCCAGTCAACAATCGGCCCCAGCATTTT.

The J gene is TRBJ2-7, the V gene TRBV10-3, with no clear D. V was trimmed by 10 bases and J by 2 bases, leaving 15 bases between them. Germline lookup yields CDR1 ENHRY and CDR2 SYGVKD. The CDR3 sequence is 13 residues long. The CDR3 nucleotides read TGTGCCACCTCTCACTCACCCACCTACGAGCAGTACTTC. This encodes CATSHSPTYEQYF.